What follows are 30 T cell receptor beta chains derived from one specimen sequenced in a study of cytomegalovirus exposure and HLA in healthy donors. Produced via immunoSEQ multiplex PCR; TCRdb's table is partial and in-frame only. The sample holds about 150,000 clones, about 86% seen once. The sequencing input was PBMCs. These receptors came from a human donor in good health.

The V gene is TRBV5-1, the J gene TRBJ1-1; 8 nucleotides line up with TRBD1. The CDR3 consists of 15 residues. The V segment lost 4 bases and the J segment 5 bases; nucleotides outside the gene matches: 10. Per germline, CDR1 SGHRS and CDR2 YFSETQ. The CDR3 DNA follows: TGCGCCAGCAGCCTGGAAAGGACAGGGTATACTGAAGCTTTCTTT. It encodes CASSLERTGYTEAFF. Supplemented by reference TRBV5-1 and TRBJ1-1, the full variable domain reads KAGVTQTPRYLIKTRGQQVTLSCSPISGHRSVSWYQQTPGQGLQFLFEYFSETQRNKGNFPGRFSGRQFSNSRSEMNVSTLELGDSALYLCASSLERTGYTEAFFGQGTRLTVV.

The chain recombines TRBV4-1 with TRBJ2-7, with 7 positions matching TRBD1. Trimming removed 0 bases from V and 2 bases from J; junction bases left unmatched: 16. There are 19 residues in the CDR3. Germline V gene lookup returns CDR1 MGHRA and CDR2 YSYEKL. CDR3 bases: TGCGCCAGCAGCCAAGATCAGACAGGGACAAGGAAAATCACCTACGAGCAGTACTTC. Translation: CASSQDQTGTRKITYEQYF.

The chain joins TRBV11-2 to TRBJ2-2; no definite D call. V was clipped by 0 bases and J by 9 bases, with 14 bases between them. The germline gives CDR1 SGHAT, CDR2 FQNNGV. This CDR3 is 15 amino acids long. CDR3 nucleotides: TGTGCCAGCAGCTTAGAGGTTATTGGTACTAGGGAGCTGTTTTTT. As protein: CASSLEVIGTRELFF. The full variable domain, completed using reference TRBV11-2 and TRBJ2-2, is EAGVAQSPRYKIIEKRQSVAFWCNPISGHATLYWYQQILGQGPKLLIQFQNNGVVDDSQLPKDRFSAERLKGVDSTLKIQPAKLEDSAVYLCASSLEVIGTRELFFGEGSRLTVL.

The V call is TRBV5-4, the J call TRBJ2-6; 7 bases line up with TRBD1. There are 16 residues in the CDR3. The ends lost 2 bases at V and 4 bases at J; junction bases unmatched: 6. Germline CDR1 reads SGHNT; CDR2 reads YYREEE (reference sequence). This CDR3 reads CASSFRGMAGANVLTF. In nucleotides, the CDR3 is TGTGCCAGCAGCTTCAGGGGGATGGCCGGGGCCAACGTCCTGACTTTC.

The chain couples TRBV7-9 to TRBJ2-7; 7 bases align to TRBD2. V shed 2 bases, J shed 2 bases, and the junction held 9 bases outside the gene matches. This CDR3 is 16 amino acids long. Germline values: CDR1 SEHNR, CDR2 FQNEAQ (reference sequence). The CDR3 region has the DNA TGTGCCAGCAGCTTAAAGGACACCGGGGGGACCTACGAGCAGTACTTC. Translation: CASSLKDTGGTYEQYF.

This clone was seen more than once but under ten times. The rearrangement joins TRBV7-9 to TRBJ1-1, with D maybe TRBD1 (6 bases). V dropped 4 bases and J dropped 1 base, with 13 bases sitting between them. Looked up from germline, CDR1 is SEHNR and CDR2 is FQNEAQ (reference sequence). The CDR3 loop spans 15 amino acids. The CDR3 is CASSSRGGSNTEAFF. In nucleotides, the CDR3 is TGTGCCAGCAGCTCTAGGGGGGGGTCGAACACTGAAGCTTTCTTT.

In regard to this clone: Other DNA sequences from this sample encode an identical CDR3 as well. The chain is built from TRBV10-3 and TRBJ1-1; 7 nucleotides agree with TRBD1. The J segment lost 2 bases and the V segment lost 6 bases, leaving 3 bases of the junction unmatched. The CDR3 runs to 13 residues. Per the germline V gene, CDR1 is ENHRY and CDR2 is SYGVKD. The CDR3 nucleotides are TGTGCCATCAGAGGGACAGTCAACACTGAAGCTTTCTTT. Protein: CAIRGTVNTEAFF.

The J gene is TRBJ2-1, the V gene TRBV19, with 10 positions matching TRBD2. The germline V gene encodes CDR1 LNHDA and CDR2 SQIVND (reference sequence). CDR3 length: 19 amino acids. Trimming removed 5 bases from V and 7 bases from J; junction bases left unmatched: 20. CDR3 in amino acids: CASSPLAGALFTVQNEQFF. Written as DNA, the CDR3 is TGTGCCAGTAGTCCTCTAGCGGGAGCTCTGTTTACGGTCCAAAATGAGCAGTTCTTC.

The chain employs TRBV6-5 and TRBJ1-2; D unresolved. The length of the CDR3 is 15 residues. The V end was cut by 7 bases, the J end by 2 bases, with 17 bases between. Germline CDR1 reads MNHEY; CDR2 reads SVGAGI. The CDR3 loop is CASTRGSKLNYGYTF. CDR3 coding DNA: TGTGCCAGCACCAGAGGGTCTAAATTGAACTATGGCTACACCTTC.

The V call is TRBV4-2, the J call TRBJ2-1, with 8 bases lining up with TRBD1. CDR3 length equals 16 residues. Germline V gives CDR1 LGHNA, CDR2 YNFKEQ. Trimming cost V 3 bases and J 7 bases; bases outside gene matches: 11. DNA for the CDR3: TGTGCCAGCAGCCAGATAGGACAGGGATTTGGTAATGAGCAGTTCTTC. This encodes CASSQIGQGFGNEQFF.

The rearrangement joins TRBV9 to TRBJ2-3; a weak D match, TRBD1 (6 bases). The CDR3 sequence is 15 residues long. The V end lost 3 bases, the J end lost 0 bases, and 11 bases lay between the germline ends. Germline-derived CDR1 and CDR2 are SGDLS and YYNGEE. CDR3 amino acids: CASSAQGSSTDTQYF. The CDR3 DNA sequence: TGTGCCAGCAGCGCTCAGGGGTCTAGCACAGATACGCAGTATTTT. The variable domain in full, completed from reference TRBV9 and TRBJ2-3, reads DSGVTQTPKHLITATGQRVTLRCSPRSGDLSVYWYQQSLDQGLQFLIQYYNGEERAKGNILERFSAQQFPDLHSELNLSSLELGDSALYFCASSAQGSSTDTQYFGPGTRLTVL.

Only a few counts were recorded for this clone. V and J are TRBV7-2 and TRBJ1-1; a weak D match, TRBD1 (5 bases). V gave up 4 bases and J gave up 2 bases, with 11 bases separating them. Per the germline V gene, CDR1 is SGHTA and CDR2 is FQGNSA. The CDR3 is made up of 14 amino acids. The CDR3 is CASSSGRVNTEAFF. The CDR3 DNA is TGTGCCAGCAGCTCAGGGCGAGTAAACACTGAAGCTTTCTTT.

This chain joins TRBV11-2 and TRBJ2-5; tentative D call: TRBD2 (6 bases). Trimming stripped 4 bases from V and 6 bases from J, with 21 bases between. The CDR3 is 16 amino acids. CDR1 is SGHAT, CDR2 FQNNGV, per germline. CDR3 DNA sequence: TGTGCCAGCAGCTCCGGGGCCGGGGGAACGTCCAAGACCCAGTACTTC. Its translation: CASSSGAGGTSKTQYF.

This clone was detected once. The chain employs TRBV5-4 and TRBJ1-2; D may be TRBD1 (6 bases). The length of the CDR3 is 17 residues. V shed 0 bases and J shed 0 bases, with 15 bases lying between them. Germline V gives CDR1 SGHNT, CDR2 YYREEE (reference sequence). DNA for the CDR3: TGTGCCAGCAGCTTGGATACAGGGCTCAAGGCTAACTATGGCTACACCTTC. Translation gives CASSLDTGLKANYGYTF.

The CDR3 DNA reads TGTGCCAGTAGTCCCGGGACAGGCCTATTTGTGGGCTACACCTTC. It encodes CASSPGTGLFVGYTF. This chain connects TRBV19 to TRBJ1-2, with TRBD1 matching 8 bases. The junction had 13 bases not matched to a gene; V was cut back by 5 bases and J by 8 bases. The CDR3 length is 15 residues. CDR1 and CDR2 from the germline V gene are LNHDA and SQIVND (reference sequence).

CDR3 sequence reads: CASSLDAGGTEAFF. DNA of the CDR3: TGTGCCAGCAGCTTGGACGCAGGAGGCACTGAAGCTTTCTTT. This rearrangement joins TRBV5-6 to TRBJ1-1; D not resolved. The CDR3 consists of 14 residues. CDR1 SGHDT and CDR2 YYEEEE come from the germline V gene. V lost 0 bases and J lost 4, with 10 bases in between.

The chain links TRBV5-1 to TRBJ2-7, with 7 bases lining up with TRBD2. This CDR3 has 16 residues. V was pared by 0 bases and J by 0 bases, with 6 bases of the junction left unmatched. Per the germline V gene, CDR1 is SGHRS and CDR2 is YFSETQ. This CDR3 reads CASSLEPAGSSYEQYF. DNA of the CDR3: TGCGCCAGCAGCTTGGAGCCAGCGGGAAGCTCCTACGAGCAGTACTTC.

The chain employs TRBV6-4 and TRBJ2-3, with 10 bases fitting TRBD2. The germline V gene has CDR1 MRHNA and CDR2 SNTAGT. CDR3 length: 14 residues. V lost 5 bases and J lost 4; bases outside the gene matches: 3. The CDR3 DNA follows: TGTGCCAGCAGTTCTAGCGGGAGCGCAGATACGCAGTATTTT. Residues: CASSSSGSADTQYF.

This clone appeared a single time. The rearrangement uses TRBV7-9 and TRBJ2-7; 8 bases map to TRBD2. The germline V gene encodes CDR1 SEHNR and CDR2 FQNEAQ (reference sequence). CDR3 length: 14 residues. The V gene end was trimmed by 5 bases and the J gene end by 7 bases; junction bases not matched to a gene: 10. CDR3 amino acids: CASSDREGRVEQYF. CDR3 coding DNA: TGTGCCAGCAGCGACCGGGAGGGGAGGGTGGAGCAGTACTTC.

This clone was counted only a few times. The genes are TRBV6-5 and TRBJ1-6; TRBD1 matches at 7 bases. CDR3 length: 15 amino acids. J lost 5 bases, V lost 3 bases, and 4 bases had no gene match. Germline V gene lookup returns CDR1 MNHEY and CDR2 SVGAGI. This CDR3 is CASSYYDRDNSPLHF. CDR3 sequence (DNA): TGTGCCAGCAGTTATTACGACAGGGATAATTCACCCCTCCACTTT.

The rearrangement uses TRBV7-3 and TRBJ2-1; the match to TRBD2 covers 8 bases. This CDR3 is built from 17 residues. With 1 base clipped from V and 9 bases from J, the junction kept 14 bases outside the gene matches. Germline CDR1 SGHTA, CDR2 FQGTGA. As DNA, the CDR3 is TGTGCCAGCAGCTTAAACCCCGGGGACCACCGGGGGGGTGAGCAGTTCTTC. Translating it yields CASSLNPGDHRGGEQFF.

The chain recombines TRBV29-1 with TRBJ1-1; 9 bases agree with TRBD1. The trim removed 4 bases at V and 8 bases at J, leaving 17 bases unmatched. The CDR3 extends over 16 amino acids. Germline V gives CDR1 SQVTM, CDR2 ANQGSEA. The DNA of the CDR3 is TGCAGCGTTGTTGGGACAGGGCGCCGCTGGGTCGCCGAAGCTTTCTTT. Its protein product is CSVVGTGRRWVAEAFF. Using reference TRBV29-1 and TRBJ1-1 for the parts outside the CDR3, the full variable domain is SAVISQKPSRDICQRGTSLTIQCQVDSQVTMMFWYRQQPGQSLTLIATANQGSEATYESGFVIDKFPISRPNLTFSTLTVSNMSPEDSSIYLCSVVGTGRRWVAEAFFGQGTRLTVV.

The V gene is TRBV7-9, the J gene TRBJ1-1; 12 nucleotides match TRBD1. The trim removed 1 base at V and 1 base at J, leaving 4 bases unmatched. Per the germline V gene, CDR1 is SEHNR and CDR2 is FQNEAQ (reference sequence). The length of the CDR3 is 17 residues. Written as DNA, the CDR3 is TGTGCCAGCAGCTTAGTGGGACAGGGGGCTACGAACACTGAAGCTTTCTTT. Protein: CASSLVGQGATNTEAFF.

V usage is TRBV6-6 and J usage is TRBJ2-1, with D possibly matching TRBD2 (5 bases). Trimming took 6 bases from V and 1 from J, leaving 16 bases between them. Germline V gene data show CDR1 as MNHNY and CDR2 as SVGAGI (reference sequence). The CDR3 runs to 16 residues. CDR3 sequence (DNA): TGTGCCAGCAGCCCGCTCGCTAGCCTTTCCTACAATGAGCAGTTCTTC. This encodes CASSPLASLSYNEQFF.

The V call is TRBV7-8, the J call TRBJ1-2; 7 bases are a match to TRBD1. The V and J ends lost 3 bases and 2 bases, in that order; junction bases with no gene match: 3. Looked up from germline, CDR1 is SGHVS and CDR2 is FQNEAQ. The CDR3 runs to 14 residues. CDR3 DNA sequence: TGTGCCAGCAGCTTCGGACAGGTGAACTATGGCTACACCTTC. It translates to CASSFGQVNYGYTF.

This chain uses TRBV6-6 with TRBJ1-2; 9 nucleotides agree with TRBD1. CDR1 MNHNY and CDR2 SVGAGI come from the germline V gene (reference sequence). V was pared by 4 bases and J by 4 bases, with 7 bases of the junction left unmatched. This CDR3 is 15 amino acids long. CDR3 bases: TGTGCCAGCAGTTTTACCTGGACAGGGGCCTATGGCTACACCTTC. Amino acid sequence: CASSFTWTGAYGYTF.

The chain links TRBV6-1 to TRBJ1-2; 9 positions agree with TRBD1. The CDR3 is made up of 14 amino acids. J gave up 4 bases and V 7 bases, and 7 bases lay outside the gene matches. Germline V gene sequence: CDR1 MNHNS, CDR2 SASEGT. CDR3 loop: CASIFRDRAYGYTF. CDR3 in DNA: TGTGCCAGCATCTTCCGGGACAGGGCCTATGGCTACACCTTC.

In its sample, this clone was seen once. V usage is TRBV18 and J usage is TRBJ1-3; D gene uncertain. Trimming pared 2 bases from V and 4 bases from J, leaving 12 bases between. CDR3 length equals 15 residues. Germline V gene data show CDR1 as KGHSH and CDR2 as LQKENI. The CDR3, as DNA: TGTGCCAGCTCACCAACCCGGTCTTCCGGAAACACCATATATTTT. Translating it yields CASSPTRSSGNTIYF.

The rearrangement links TRBV7-8 to TRBJ1-1; TRBD1 matches at 9 bases. V dropped 6 bases and J dropped 5; count of bases not matched to a gene: 7. Germline V CDR1 and CDR2: SGHVS, FQNEAQ. The CDR3 spans 14 residues. The CDR3 protein is CASRSGTGLTEAFF. CDR3 bases: TGTGCCAGCAGATCCGGGACAGGGCTGACTGAAGCTTTCTTT.

This chain joins TRBV9 and TRBJ2-5, with D maybe TRBD2 (5 bases). Germline values: CDR1 SGDLS, CDR2 YYNGEE. The CDR3 consists of 16 residues. V lost 0 bases and J lost 2, with 14 bases in between. For the CDR3, the DNA is TGTGCCAGCAGCGTAGAGGATAGCGAGCTACAAGAGACCCAGTACTTC. It is translated as CASSVEDSELQETQYF.